This passage covers 19 T cell receptor beta chains from one sample sequenced in a study of control samples from healthy donors and cancer patients. The table came from immunoSEQ multiplex PCR; TCRdb's copy has only in-frame clones and leaves some out. The top ten clones hold under 9% of a sample with more than 140,000 clones, about 89% of them seen once. Sequencing used blood. Every receptor here comes from a young man in good health.

The chain recombines TRBV27 with TRBJ1-2; 11 bases are a match to TRBD1. Looked up from germline, CDR1 is MNHEY and CDR2 is SMNVEV (reference sequence). This CDR3 is 15 amino acids long. Trimming at V came to 4 bases and at J to 8 bases, leaving 9 bases not matched to a gene. CDR3 in DNA: TGTGCCAGCAGTTCCTCTGGACAGGGGGCAGGGGGCTACACCTTC. This encodes CASSSSGQGAGGYTF.

V is TRBV3-1 (or the pseudogene TRBV3-2) and J is TRBJ2-2; 7 bases match TRBD1. Germline values: CDR1 LGHDT, CDR2 YNNKEL (reference sequence). The CDR3 contains 13 residues. J was trimmed by 7 bases and V by 4 bases; bases with no gene match: 3. The CDR3 loop is CASSPQGVGELFF. The CDR3 nucleotides are TGTGCCAGCAGCCCGCAGGGGGTCGGGGAGCTGTTTTTT.

In DNA form, the CDR3 reads TGTGCCAGCAGCCAAGACGGGCAGACCAATCAGCCCCAGCATTTT. Amino acid sequence: CASSQDGQTNQPQHF. The chain recombines TRBV3-1 (or the pseudogene TRBV3-2) with TRBJ1-5; D ambiguous. This CDR3 comprises 15 residues. Germline V gene sequence: CDR1 LGHDT, CDR2 YNNKEL (reference sequence). V was pared by 0 bases and J by 3 bases, with 9 bases between.

This clone appeared a single time. Other DNA variants within this sample encode the same CDR3. V and J are TRBV6-6 and TRBJ1-5; possible D gene TRBD1, 6 bases. This CDR3 spans 14 amino acids. The V end lost 10 bases, the J end lost 1 base, and 14 bases lay between the germline ends. The V gene's germline CDR1 is MNHNY and CDR2 SVGAGI (reference sequence). This CDR3 reads CATCRGESNQPQHF. CDR3 DNA: TGTGCCACTTGTAGGGGGGAGAGCAATCAGCCCCAGCATTTT.

V is TRBV11-2 and J is TRBJ1-1, with D maybe TRBD1 (5 bases). CDR3 length: 13 amino acids. V was cut by 3 bases and J by 3 bases, with 8 bases left in between. Germline V gene sequence: CDR1 SGHAT, CDR2 FQNNGV. CDR3 sequence reads: CASSFQGDTEAFF. CDR3 DNA: TGTGCCAGCAGCTTTCAGGGAGACACTGAAGCTTTCTTT. The full variable domain, completed using reference TRBV11-2 and TRBJ1-1, is EAGVAQSPRYKIIEKRQSVAFWCNPISGHATLYWYQQILGQGPKLLIQFQNNGVVDDSQLPKDRFSAERLKGVDSTLKIQPAKLEDSAVYLCASSFQGDTEAFFGQGTRLTVV.

This rearrangement joins TRBV7-9 to TRBJ1-4; D gene uncertain. Germline-derived CDR1 and CDR2 are SEHNR and FQNEAQ (reference sequence). This CDR3 is built from 13 residues. The V and J ends lost 3 bases and 8 bases respectively, with 10 bases between them. The DNA for the CDR3 is TGTGCCAGCAGCTTTCCCCCCCCAGAAAAACTGTTTTTT. Its translation is CASSFPPPEKLFF.

The rearrangement uses TRBV9 and TRBJ2-3; 15 bases map to TRBD2. Per germline, CDR1 SGDLS and CDR2 YYNGEE. With 3 bases clipped from V and 2 bases from J, the junction kept 10 bases outside the gene matches. The CDR3 contains 19 residues. CDR3 in DNA: TGTGCCAGCAGCGGATCCGGGACTAGCGGGGGGCCATTCACAGATACGCAGTATTTT. This translates into CASSGSGTSGGPFTDTQYF. The full variable domain, rest sourced from reference TRBV9 and TRBJ2-3, is DSGVTQTPKHLITATGQRVTLRCSPRSGDLSVYWYQQSLDQGLQFLIQYYNGEERAKGNILERFSAQQFPDLHSELNLSSLELGDSALYFCASSGSGTSGGPFTDTQYFGPGTRLTVL.

J is TRBJ2-1 and V is TRBV5-5; D gene ambiguous. V dropped 1 base and J dropped 0 bases, with 14 bases sitting between them. Germline V gene sequence: CDR1 SGHKS, CDR2 YYEKEE (reference sequence). The CDR3 is 17 amino acids. The chain's CDR3 is CASSLSPGSSSYNEQFF. The CDR3 coding sequence is TGTGCCAGCAGCTTGTCCCCGGGTAGCAGCTCCTACAATGAGCAGTTCTTC.

V and J are TRBV11-1 and TRBJ2-7; D not resolved. Trimming took off 2 bases at V and 3 bases at J, with 8 bases between the two ends. Germline lookup yields CDR1 SGHAT and CDR2 FQDESV (reference sequence). CDR3 length equals 13 residues. CDR3 sequence: CASSLMSVYEQYF. CDR3 in DNA: TGTGCCAGCAGCTTAATGAGCGTCTACGAGCAGTACTTC. Full variable domain (remainder filled in from reference TRBV11-1 and TRBJ2-7): EAEVAQSPRYKITEKSQAVAFWCDPISGHATLYWYRQILGQGPELLVQFQDESVVDDSQLPKDRFSAERLKGVDSTLKIQPAELGDSAMYLCASSLMSVYEQYFGPGTRLTVT.

The CDR3 DNA reads as TGTGCCAGCAGTGCGCGTAGCTCCTATAATTCACCCCTCCACTTT. Encoded protein: CASSARSSYNSPLHF. The gene calls are TRBV2 and TRBJ1-6; D unclear. V lost 4 bases, J lost 0 bases, and 7 bases lay in between. The CDR3 sequence is 15 residues long. Germline-derived CDR1 and CDR2 are SNHLY and FYNNEI.

This clone was seen only once. V gene TRBV10-3 combines with J gene TRBJ2-1, with D possibly being TRBD1 or TRBD2 (5 bases each). Germline CDR1 reads ENHRY; CDR2 reads SYGVKD. The CDR3 has 15 residues. Trimming took off 4 bases at V and 6 bases at J, with 16 bases between the two ends. Here the CDR3 DNA reads TGTGCCATCAGTGGGGGGTGGCTAGCCTCCAATGAGCAGTTCTTC. It translates to CAISGGWLASNEQFF.

This clone came up once. V gene TRBV7-2 combines with J gene TRBJ2-3, with TRBD2 identical over 15 bases. The V and J ends lost 4 bases and 0 bases, in that order; junction bases with no gene match: 8. The CDR3 is 19 residues long. Germline V gene sequence: CDR1 SGHTA, CDR2 FQGNSA. The CDR3 loop reads CASSSLGLAGGFSTDTQYF. Written as DNA, the CDR3 is TGTGCCAGCAGCTCCCTGGGACTAGCGGGGGGTTTCAGCACAGATACGCAGTATTTT.

V usage is TRBV6-5 and J usage is TRBJ2-7; TRBD2 matches 8 bases. The CDR3 sequence is 14 residues long. With V trimmed by 6 bases and J by 5 bases, 9 bases remained unmatched. The germline V gene encodes CDR1 MNHEY and CDR2 SVGAGI. The CDR3 reads CASSRGGLGDEQYF. The CDR3 DNA reads as TGTGCCAGCAGCCGCGGGGGGTTAGGGGACGAGCAGTACTTC.

This clone has just a few counts. The chain links TRBV3-1 (or the pseudogene TRBV3-2) to TRBJ1-3, with a weak D call TRBD1 (5 bases). V dropped 4 bases and J dropped 2 bases, with 18 bases sitting between them. Germline-derived CDR1 and CDR2 are LGHDT and YNNKEL (reference sequence). The CDR3 contains 17 residues. CDR3 protein: CASSPRETGRTGNTIYF. For the CDR3, the DNA is TGTGCCAGCAGCCCCAGGGAGACGGGGAGGACTGGAAACACCATATATTTT.

This chain joins TRBV5-1 and TRBJ2-5; D perhaps matches TRBD1 (6 bases). Trimming left V 6 bases short and J 0 bases short, with 9 bases between. CDR1 and CDR2 (germline): SGHRS, YFSETQ. This CDR3 is 13 amino acids long. DNA for the CDR3: TGCGCCAGCACCACAGGGTACCAAGAGACCCAGTACTTC. Translating it yields CASTTGYQETQYF.

J is TRBJ1-6 and V is TRBV3-1 (or the pseudogene TRBV3-2); D possibly corresponds to TRBD1 (6 bases). The CDR3 totals 15 residues. Trimming pared 0 bases from V and 9 bases from J, leaving 12 bases between. Germline V lookup: CDR1 LGHDT, CDR2 YNNKEL (reference sequence). The CDR3 region has the DNA TGTGCCAGCAGCCAAGAGGCCAGGGGAGGTTCACCCCTCCACTTT. Protein sequence: CASSQEARGGSPLHF.

This sequence joins TRBV25-1 and TRBJ1-2, with a tentative D call TRBD1 (5 bases). Germline CDR1 reads MGHDK; CDR2 reads SYGVNS. Trimming shortened V by 0 bases and J by 8 bases, and 16 bases separated the two germline ends. CDR3 length: 15 residues. The chain's CDR3 is CASSEYFNSRVGYTF. CDR3 coding DNA: TGTGCCAGCAGTGAATATTTCAACAGCAGGGTAGGCTACACCTTC.

The V gene is TRBV4-3, the J gene TRBJ2-5, with D perhaps matching TRBD2 (7 bases). The length of the CDR3 is 15 residues. Germline assignment: CDR1 LGHNA and CDR2 YSLEER. V gave up 5 bases and J gave up 4 bases, with 17 bases separating them. The CDR3 here is CASSSWEGGAETQYF. The CDR3 DNA sequence: TGCGCCAGCAGCTCCTGGGAGGGGGGGGCAGAGACCCAGTACTTC.

This sequence joins TRBV19 and TRBJ2-1; D remains unclear. The CDR3 covers 15 residues. The V end lost 6 bases, the J end lost 7 bases, and 19 bases lay between the germline ends. Germline V lookup: CDR1 LNHDA, CDR2 SQIVND (reference sequence). The CDR3 region has the DNA TGTGCCAGTAGCTTCCCCCGGGCCCCTACAAATGAGCAGTTCTTC. Amino acid sequence: CASSFPRAPTNEQFF.